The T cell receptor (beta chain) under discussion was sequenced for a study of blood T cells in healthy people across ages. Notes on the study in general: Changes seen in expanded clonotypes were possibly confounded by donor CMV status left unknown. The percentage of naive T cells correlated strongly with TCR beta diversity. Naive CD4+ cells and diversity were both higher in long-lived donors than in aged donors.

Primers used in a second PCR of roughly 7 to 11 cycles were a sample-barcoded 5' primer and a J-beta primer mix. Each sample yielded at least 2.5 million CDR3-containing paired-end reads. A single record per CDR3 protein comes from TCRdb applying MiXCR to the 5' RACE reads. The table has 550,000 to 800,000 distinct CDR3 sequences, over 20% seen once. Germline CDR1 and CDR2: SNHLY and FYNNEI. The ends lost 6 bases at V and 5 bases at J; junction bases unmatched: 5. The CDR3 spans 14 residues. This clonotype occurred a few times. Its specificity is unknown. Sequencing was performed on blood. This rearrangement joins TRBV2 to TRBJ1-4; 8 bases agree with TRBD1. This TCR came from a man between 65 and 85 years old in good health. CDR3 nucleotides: TGTGCCAGCAGAAGGACAGGGAAAAATGAAAAACTGTTTTTT. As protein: CASRRTGKNEKLFF.